The rows below give T cell receptor beta chains drawn from one sample of a study of lymphopenia after photon versus proton radiotherapy. TCRdb's copy holds only in-frame clones and misses some; the assay was immunoSEQ multiplex PCR. Of 55,000 to 70,000 clones in the sample, approximately 84% are singletons; the top ten hold roughly 2%. The sample consisted of peripheral blood, taken from a patient treated with photon-based radiotherapy. All receptors come from a man aged 35 to 55 with gastric cancer. Both conserved end residues are part of each CDR3. The D gene is left open where the match is weak. Expanded clones get a size class; other rows say once, few or many, or leave the size out.

clone size: NA; D gene: NA; J gene: TRBJ1-1; V gene: TRBV29-1; CDR3 DNA: TGCAGCGCCGGGGAGAACACTGAAGCTTTCTTT; CDR3 protein: CSAGENTEAFF
clone size: NA; D gene: NA; J gene: TRBJ1-1; V gene: TRBV5-1; CDR3 DNA: TGCGCCAGCGCCGTGGAGGGCGCCACTGAAGCTTTCTTT; CDR3 protein: CASAVEGATEAFF
clone size: NA; D gene: NA; J gene: TRBJ1-6; V gene: TRBV27; CDR3 DNA: TGTGCCAGCAGTAGGTCTCTCGGTTCACCCCTCCACTTT; CDR3 protein: CASSRSLGSPLHF
clone size: NA; D gene: NA; J gene: TRBJ2-7; V gene: TRBV4-1; CDR3 DNA: TGCGCCAGCAGCCAAGATGAATTGGGCGAGCAGTACTTC; CDR3 protein: CASSQDELGEQYF
clone size: NA; D gene: TRBD2; J gene: TRBJ2-7; V gene: TRBV9; CDR3 DNA: TGTGCCAGCAGCGTAGTAACCCTCGGGACTAGCGGGGGGGCTGGAGAGCAGTACTTC; CDR3 protein: CASSVVTLGTSGGAGEQYF
clone size: NA; D gene: NA; J gene: TRBJ1-2; V gene: TRBV7-2; CDR3 DNA: TGTGCCAGCAGCCATCGGGGGGCAAGGGGCTACACCTTC; CDR3 protein: CASSHRGARGYTF
clone size: NA; D gene: NA; J gene: TRBJ1-2; V gene: TRBV4-1; CDR3 DNA: TGCGCCAGCAGCCAAAATCCGCTGGCTAACTATGGCTACACCTTC; CDR3 protein: CASSQNPLANYGYTF
clone size: NA; D gene: TRBD2; J gene: TRBJ2-3; V gene: TRBV30; CDR3 DNA: TGTGCCTGGAGTCGGGGTAGCGGGGGGGCAGCAGATACGCAGTATTTT; CDR3 protein: CAWSRGSGGAADTQYF
clone size: NA; D gene: NA; J gene: TRBJ2-7; V gene: TRBV7-2; CDR3 DNA: TGTGCCAGCAGCTCACAGGGCTACGAGCAGTACTTC; CDR3 protein: CASSSQGYEQYF
clone size: NA; D gene: NA; J gene: TRBJ1-3; V gene: TRBV7-6; CDR3 DNA: TGTGCCAGCAGCTTACCTACCCGCTCTGGAAACACCATATATTTT; CDR3 protein: CASSLPTRSGNTIYF
clone size: NA; D gene: NA; J gene: TRBJ2-3; V gene: TRBV19; CDR3 DNA: TGTGCCAGTATGGTCTCCGGGGGCACAGATACGCAGTATTTT; CDR3 protein: CASMVSGGTDTQYF
clone size: NA; D gene: TRBD1; J gene: TRBJ2-2; V gene: TRBV5-1; CDR3 DNA: TGCGCCAGCAGCCTCGGGACAGACACCGGGGAGCTGTTTTTT; CDR3 protein: CASSLGTDTGELFF
clone size: NA; D gene: TRBD2; J gene: TRBJ2-3; V gene: TRBV10-2; CDR3 DNA: TGCGCCAGCAGTGAAGCGGCGGGGGGGCAAACAGATACGCAGTATTTT; CDR3 protein: CASSEAAGGQTDTQYF
clone size: NA; D gene: NA; J gene: TRBJ1-2; V gene: TRBV19; CDR3 DNA: TGTGCCAGTAGGCAGGAGTCCCGAGTAACCTATGGCTACACCTTC; CDR3 protein: CASRQESRVTYGYTF
clone size: NA; D gene: NA; J gene: TRBJ1-6; V gene: TRBV27; CDR3 DNA: TGTGCCAGCAGTTTAGGGCAAAATAATTCACCCCTCCACTTT; CDR3 protein: CASSLGQNNSPLHF
clone size: NA; D gene: NA; J gene: TRBJ1-3; V gene: TRBV5-1; CDR3 DNA: TGCGCCAGCAGCTCGGGTGGGGACAACACCATATATTTT; CDR3 protein: CASSSGGDNTIYF
clone size: few; D gene: TRBD1; J gene: TRBJ2-7; V gene: TRBV5-4; CDR3 DNA: TGTGCCAGCAGCTTGGCCGGGACAGGGAACGACGAGCAGTACTTC; CDR3 protein: CASSLAGTGNDEQYF
clone size: NA; D gene: TRBD1; J gene: TRBJ1-3; V gene: TRBV5-4; CDR3 DNA: TGTGCCAGCAGCACAGGGGGCTCTGGAAACACCATATATTTT; CDR3 protein: CASSTGGSGNTIYF
clone size: NA; D gene: TRBD1; J gene: TRBJ1-5; V gene: TRBV19; CDR3 DNA: TGTGCCAGTAGTATATCCGCGACAGGGTGGGAGCCCCAGCATTTT; CDR3 protein: CASSISATGWEPQHF
clone size: few; D gene: NA; J gene: TRBJ1-2; V gene: TRBV14; CDR3 DNA: TGTGCCAGCAGCCCCCCATGGGGGTCCCGGAACTATGGCTACACCTTC; CDR3 protein: CASSPPWGSRNYGYTF